Each of the 31 T cell receptor beta chains below was sequenced from the same sample in a study of blood T cells in healthy people across ages. Sample-barcoded 5' priming and a J-beta primer mix drove a second PCR of about 7 to 11 cycles. TCRdb re-analysed the 5' RACE reads in MiXCR, keeping a single row per CDR3 protein. Of fewer than 1.5 million distinct CDR3 sequences listed, approximately 42% are singletons. The source material was blood. Every receptor here comes from a woman between 18 and 29 years old in good health.

The chain recombines TRBV5-6 with TRBJ1-6; 11 bases are shared with TRBD1. Germline trimming cut 2 bases from V and 8 bases from J; bases unmatched to any gene: 9. The CDR3 spans 17 residues. Germline V lookup: CDR1 SGHDT, CDR2 YYEEEE. As DNA, the CDR3 is TGTGCCAGCAGCTTAGTGGACAGGGGGCCCGGGGATTCACCCCTCCACTTT. It specifies CASSLVDRGPGDSPLHF.

This clonotype was seen a handful of times. CDR3 amino acids: CASSPPEVEETQYF. DNA of the CDR3: TGTGCCAGCTCACCTCCTGAGGTCGAAGAGACCCAGTACTTC. The chain links TRBV18 to TRBJ2-5; D unclear. CDR3 length: 14 amino acids. V gave up 3 bases and J gave up 3 bases, with 11 bases separating them. Germline CDR1 is KGHSH and CDR2 is LQKENI.

This chain connects TRBV15 to TRBJ1-2; a possible D gene is TRBD1 (5 bases). Germline V CDR1 and CDR2: LNHNV, YYDKDF (reference sequence). Deletions cut 0 bases from V and 5 bases from J, with 10 bases between. CDR3 length: 14 residues. Written as DNA, the CDR3 is TGTGCCACCAGCAGAGAGGGAGGGGTTTATGGCTACACCTTC. Encoded protein: CATSREGGVYGYTF.

The chain recombines TRBV27 with TRBJ2-1; D possibly matches TRBD1 or TRBD2 (5 bases each). Trimming stripped 3 bases from V and 3 bases from J, with 12 bases between. The CDR3 spans 15 residues. The germline gives CDR1 MNHEY, CDR2 SMNVEV (reference sequence). In DNA, the CDR3 is TGTGCCAGCAGTTTTATGGTGGGGGACTACAATGAGCAGTTCTTC. This codes for CASSFMVGDYNEQFF.

The chain is built from TRBV7-2 and TRBJ1-1; tentative D call: TRBD1 (6 bases). Trimming removed 1 base at V and 4 bases at J, with 13 bases between. This CDR3 comprises 15 residues. The germline gives CDR1 SGHTA, CDR2 FQGNSA. This CDR3 is CASSLVGGALTEAFF. The CDR3 DNA sequence: TGTGCCAGCAGCTTAGTGGGGGGGGCTCTCACTGAAGCTTTCTTT.

This sequence joins TRBV27 and TRBJ1-1, with a possible D match to TRBD1 (5 bases). CDR3 length: 16 residues. The germline gives CDR1 MNHEY, CDR2 SMNVEV (reference sequence). Trimming removed 2 bases at V and 1 base at J, with 14 bases between. CDR3 DNA: TGTGCCAGCAGTTTAGGCGGGGACGCTCCGAACACTGAAGCTTTCTTT. Its translation is CASSLGGDAPNTEAFF.

This chain uses TRBV28 with TRBJ2-5; unclear D gene. The J call may be incorrect, as the DNA end agrees better with TRBJ2-7. This CDR3 spans 12 amino acids. From germline, CDR1 is MDHEN and CDR2 SYDVKM. Here the CDR3 DNA reads TGTGCCAGCAGTCCGAAAATATACGAGCAGTACTTC. Translation: CASSPKIYEQYF.

Turning to this clonotype: Germline and junction disagree at one end, which may indicate a read error. The chain couples TRBV28 to TRBJ2-5, with D hard to call. The DNA end is more similar to TRBJ2-7, so the J call may be wrong. The CDR3 has 14 residues. Germline values: CDR1 MDHEN, CDR2 SYDVKM. This chain's CDR3 is CASTLPLQPLEQYF. CDR3 coding DNA: TGTGCCAGCACTTTACCTCTACAGCCTCTCGAGCAGTACTTC.

The genes are TRBV5-1 and TRBJ1-2, with 9 bases that match TRBD1. Germline assignment: CDR1 SGHRS and CDR2 YFSETQ. Germline trimming cut 1 base from V and 5 bases from J; bases unmatched to any gene: 6. This CDR3 spans 15 amino acids. The DNA for the CDR3 is TGCGCCAGCAGCTTGTCTACCGGGACAGGGTATGGCTACACCTTC. It is translated as CASSLSTGTGYGYTF.

This clonotype was found a few times. The chain carries TRBV10-3 and TRBJ2-3; D ambiguous. The V and J ends lost 7 bases and 2 bases respectively, with 16 bases between them. The germline CDR1 and CDR2 sequences are ENHRY and SYGVKD. This CDR3 has 15 residues. The CDR3: CAITESGYLTDTQYF. In nucleotides, the CDR3 is TGTGCCATCACCGAATCTGGCTACCTCACAGATACGCAGTATTTT.

The chain recombines TRBV10-3 with TRBJ2-7, with D perhaps matching TRBD2 (5 bases). The J call may not be correct, given that the DNA end is closer to TRBJ2-5. Germline CDR1 is ENHRY and CDR2 is SYGVKD. The CDR3 spans 12 residues. The CDR3 sequence is CAISGDRETQYF. In DNA form, the CDR3 reads TGTGCCATCAGCGGGGATCGGGAGACCCAGTACTTC.

This clonotype was found a few times. The V and J genes are TRBV6-6 and TRBJ1-2; no clear D gene. Looked up from germline, CDR1 is MNHNY and CDR2 is SVGAGI (reference sequence). The CDR3 contains 17 residues. Between the trimmed V and J ends, which lost 7 bases and 8 bases, there was a span of 29 bases. CDR3 sequence reads: CASISNPGRLGNGGYTF. As DNA, the CDR3 is TGTGCCAGCATTTCGAATCCGGGCCGTCTTGGCAACGGGGGCTACACCTTC.

This clonotype was observed a handful of times. This chain uses TRBV5-1 with TRBJ2-5, with D maybe TRBD1 (6 bases). This CDR3 is 13 amino acids long. Between the trimmed V and J ends, which lost 7 bases and 4 bases, there was a span of 14 bases. Per germline, CDR1 SGHRS and CDR2 YFSETQ. This CDR3 is CASSETGPETQYF. The CDR3, as DNA: TGCGCCAGCTCAGAAACAGGGCCAGAGACCCAGTACTTC.

The chain carries TRBV5-1 and TRBJ2-1, with D tentatively TRBD1 (6 bases). V dropped 6 bases and J dropped 5 bases, with 18 bases sitting between them. The CDR3 consists of 15 residues. Germline assignment: CDR1 SGHRS and CDR2 YFSETQ. The CDR3 loop reads CASTAQGPSNNEQFF. DNA of the CDR3: TGCGCCAGCACGGCCCAGGGGCCGTCGAACAATGAGCAGTTCTTC.

V is TRBV3-1 and J is TRBJ2-1, with a weak D call TRBD1 (7 bases). The germline V gene has CDR1 LGHDT and CDR2 YNNKEL (reference sequence). Trimming cost V 1 base and J 7 bases, with 14 bases left between them. The CDR3 extends over 15 amino acids. The CDR3 reads CASSQGLGGWNEQFF. In nucleotides, the CDR3 is TGTGCCAGCAGCCAAGGACTAGGGGGCTGGAATGAGCAGTTCTTC.

The chain combines TRBV21-1 with TRBJ2-1; the table assigns TRBD2, which was not confirmed against the DNA. TRBV21-1 is a pseudogene locus. The CDR3 extends over 15 amino acids. The CDR3 sequence: CASSLRRLAGETQFF. Written as DNA, the CDR3 is TGTGCCAGCAGCCTCAGGCGGCTAGCGGGAGAGACCCAGTTCTTC.

The V gene is TRBV3-1, the J gene TRBJ2-1; 8 bases fit TRBD1. The J call may not be correct, given that the DNA end is closer to TRBJ2-7. Germline CDR1 reads LGHDT; CDR2 reads YNNKEL (reference sequence). This CDR3 has 15 amino acids. CDR3 nucleotides: TGTGCCAGCAGCCAAGACACAGGGGGAAACTACGAGCAGTACTTC. It specifies CASSQDTGGNYEQYF.

There are a few counts of this clonotype. The J gene is TRBJ2-1, the V gene TRBV10-3; 8 nucleotides agree with TRBD2. The CDR3 length is 14 residues. Trimming took 2 bases from V and 8 from J; bases not matched to a gene: 5. CDR1 ENHRY and CDR2 SYGVKD come from the germline V gene. CDR3 amino acids: CAISEPRLAHEQFF. CDR3 DNA: TGTGCCATCAGTGAGCCCCGACTAGCGCATGAGCAGTTCTTC.

There are a few counts of this clonotype. J is TRBJ2-4 and V is TRBV18, with a tentative D call TRBD2 (5 bases). In germline, CDR1 is KGHSH, CDR2 LQKENI. The V and J ends lost 6 bases and 0 bases respectively, with 18 bases between them. CDR3 size: 17 residues. The CDR3 reads CASSPGLGTSAKNIQYF. The CDR3, as DNA: TGTGCCAGCTCCCCCGGACTGGGAACGTCAGCCAAAAACATTCAGTACTTC.

The chain links TRBV5-1 to TRBJ1-1; the D is unclear. The CDR3 extends over 15 amino acids. Per the germline V gene, CDR1 is SGHRS and CDR2 is YFSETQ. V was cut by 3 bases and J by 1 base, with 13 bases left in between. The chain's CDR3 is CASSSQLMGNTEAFF. The CDR3 nucleotides are TGCGCCAGCAGCTCTCAACTGATGGGGAACACTGAAGCTTTCTTT.

The rearrangement uses TRBV6-1 and TRBJ1-2; 8 nucleotides agree with TRBD1. The germline V gene encodes CDR1 MNHNS and CDR2 SASEGT. This CDR3 spans 16 amino acids. The J segment lost 4 bases and the V segment lost 2 bases, leaving 9 bases of the junction unmatched. CDR3 coding DNA: TGTGCCAGCAGTGAATGGAGGTTGACAGGGGTCTATGGCTACACCTTC. It yields the protein CASSEWRLTGVYGYTF.

This chain links TRBV18 with TRBJ2-7; 10 nucleotides align to TRBD1. Per germline, CDR1 KGHSH and CDR2 LQKENI. Trimming took 2 bases from V and 5 from J; bases not matched to a gene: 3. This CDR3 is 14 amino acids long. CDR3 nucleotides: TGTGCCAGCTCACCAACCGGGACAGGGGACGAGCAGTACTTC. It is translated as CASSPTGTGDEQYF.

The rearrangement links TRBV3-1 to TRBJ2-7; D is perhaps TRBD1 or TRBD2 (7 bases each). CDR1 and CDR2 from the germline V gene are LGHDT and YNNKEL (reference sequence). V was pared by 2 bases and J by 2 bases, with 13 bases between. The CDR3 extends over 15 amino acids. The CDR3 loop reads CASSQSGGTAYEQYF. The CDR3 region has the DNA TGTGCCAGCAGCCAATCCGGGGGGACAGCCTACGAGCAGTACTTC.

This clonotype showed up just a few times. V gene TRBV6-1 combines with J gene TRBJ2-7; D possibly corresponds to TRBD2 (5 bases). The assigned J gene may be wrong: the sequence end matches TRBJ2-5 better. CDR1 and CDR2 from the germline V gene are MNHNS and SASEGT. The CDR3 is made up of 12 amino acids. The CDR3 coding sequence is TGTGCCAGCAGGTTGTGGAGGGAGACCCAGTACTTC. It is translated as CASRLWRETQYF.

In this sample, this clonotype turned up a few times. This sequence joins TRBV7-9 and TRBJ2-3; D may be TRBD2 (5 bases). Trimming removed 5 bases from V and 2 bases from J, with 14 bases in between. Germline CDR1 is SEHNR and CDR2 is FQNEAQ (reference sequence). This CDR3 comprises 15 residues. The CDR3 DNA follows: TGTGCCAGCAGCCCCGGAGAGGGCCCCACAGATACGCAGTATTTT. This translates into CASSPGEGPTDTQYF.

V is TRBV5-1 and J is TRBJ1-5; 7 bases fit TRBD1. The CDR3 totals 18 residues. V gave up 0 bases and J gave up 1 base; unmatched junction bases: 10. Germline loops: CDR1 SGHRS, CDR2 YFSETQ. CDR3 amino acids: CASSLVGAGGLSNQPQHF. DNA for the CDR3: TGCGCCAGCAGCTTGGTCGGGGCAGGGGGTTTAAGCAATCAGCCCCAGCATTTT. Full variable domain (rest looked up from reference TRBV5-1 and TRBJ1-5): KAGVTQTPRYLIKTRGQQVTLSCSPISGHRSVSWYQQTPGQGLQFLFEYFSETQRNKGNFPGRFSGRQFSNSRSEMNVSTLELGDSALYLCASSLVGAGGLSNQPQHFGDGTRLSIL.

This clonotype has only a few counts. The chain is built from TRBV4-1 and TRBJ2-5, with 15 bases that match TRBD2. Germline V CDR1 and CDR2: MGHRA, YSYEKL. V gave up 6 bases and J gave up 1 base; unmatched junction bases: 6. This CDR3 has 17 residues. CDR3: CASSLGTSGGFQETQYF. As DNA, the CDR3 is TGCGCCAGCAGTCTTGGGACTAGCGGGGGGTTCCAAGAGACCCAGTACTTC.

The V call is TRBV7-9, the J call TRBJ2-7; 8 nucleotides line up with TRBD2. With 5 bases clipped from V and 0 bases from J, the junction kept 12 bases outside the gene matches. CDR1 SEHNR and CDR2 FQNEAQ come from the germline V gene (reference sequence). The CDR3 is made up of 17 amino acids. The CDR3 DNA sequence: TGTGCCAGCAGCCCTCGTACGGGTCTAGCGGGCTCCTACGAGCAGTACTTC. Encoded protein: CASSPRTGLAGSYEQYF.

This clonotype appeared a few times. The chain links TRBV7-2 to TRBJ1-5, with no clear D. Germline-derived CDR1 and CDR2 are SGHTA and FQGNSA. This CDR3 has 14 amino acids. V was cut by 4 bases and J by 5 bases, with 12 bases left in between. The CDR3 protein is CASSSNRGDQPQHF. The CDR3 bases are TGTGCCAGCAGCTCTAATCGGGGAGATCAGCCCCAGCATTTT. The complete variable domain, with remaining parts taken from reference TRBV7-2 and TRBJ1-5, reads GAGVSQSPSNKVTEKGKDVELRCDPISGHTALYWYRQSLGQGLEFLIYFQGNSAPDKSGLPSDRFSAERTGGSVSTLTIQRTQQEDSAVYLCASSSNRGDQPQHFGDGTRLSIL.

This sequence joins TRBV4-1 and TRBJ2-1, with 8 positions matching TRBD2. The CDR3 contains 17 residues. Germline values: CDR1 MGHRA, CDR2 YSYEKL. Trimming removed 2 bases from V and 0 bases from J; junction bases left unmatched: 6. The CDR3 loop reads CASSQLSGGSSYNEQFF. The CDR3 DNA reads TGCGCCAGCAGCCAACTGAGCGGGGGAAGCTCCTACAATGAGCAGTTCTTC.

The chain is built from TRBV7-2 and TRBJ2-3, with 10 bases lining up with TRBD2. CDR1 is SGHTA and CDR2 is FQGNSA in the germline V gene. The CDR3 totals 15 residues. Trimming removed 8 bases from V and 2 bases from J; junction bases left unmatched: 7. The CDR3: CASYLSGGFTDTQYF. The CDR3 DNA is TGTGCCAGCTACCTTAGCGGGGGGTTCACAGATACGCAGTATTTT.